This T cell receptor (beta chain) was captured by sequencing in a study of T cells in Graves' hyperthyroidism and ophthalmopathy. Study-level points and caveats: A model built on 13 V-J features separated ophthalmopathy from stable hyperthyroidism.

TCR beta CDR3 regions were amplified from RNA. When the TCR CDR3 underwent first-round RT-PCR, the HTBI primer set was used. TCRdb passed the multiplex PCR reads through MiXCR, listing each CDR3 protein once. The profile shows 530,000 or so distinct CDR3 sequences, about half of them singletons. Not enrolled were patients with uncontrolled infection, other autoimmune disease, pregnancy or lactation. V was clipped by 5 bases and J by 7 bases, with 18 bases between them. The CDR3 totals 14 residues. Per germline, CDR1 SGHVS and CDR2 FNYEAQ. Comments on this clonotype: Its antigen remains unknown.

The specimen was peripheral blood or thyroid tissue (not recorded which). This TCR derives from a woman between 18 and 30 years old with Graves' hyperthyroidism. The rearrangement joins TRBV7-6 to TRBJ2-7; perhaps TRBD2 as D (6 bases). The CDR3 bases are TGTGCCAGCAGCAAACCAGGGAGGTACAATGAGCAGTACTTC. The encoded protein is CASSKPGRYNEQYF. Drawing the rest from reference TRBV7-6 and TRBJ2-7, the complete variable domain is GAGVSQSPRYKVTKRGQDVALRCDPISGHVSLYWYRQALGQGPEFLTYFNYEAQQDKSGLPNDRFSAERPEGSISTLTIQRTEQRDSAMYRCASSKPGRYNEQYFGPGTRLTVT.